This is a list of T cell receptor beta chains from one sample in a study of tumor and adjacent non-tumor tissue in lung cancer. Each CDR3 protein gets one entry after TCRdb re-called the multiplex PCR reads with MiXCR. The sample lists 55,000 to 65,000 distinct CDR3 sequences, about 61% occurring once. Sequenced: distant non-tumor lung tissue. The receptors originated from a man between 65 and 85 years old with non-small cell lung cancer. Both conserved end residues are part of each CDR3. D genes are given only for firm matches. The size field is filled for only some rows; it gives once, few, many or a size class.

>TRBV11-3|TRBD1|TRBJ2-4|-
CASCANRGSAKNIQYF
TGTGCCAGCTGCGCAAACAGGGGTTCAGCCAAGAACATTCAGTACTTC
>TRBV5-5|TRBD1|TRBJ1-5|few
CVSSWGQGSNQPQHF
TGTGTCAGCAGCTGGGGACAGGGGAGCAATCAACCCCAGCATTTT
>TRBV5-6|-|TRBJ2-1|-
CASSLVRARGGEQFF
TGTGCCAGCAGCTTGGTACGGGCCAGGGGGGGTGAACAGTTCTTC
>TRBV29-1|TRBD1|TRBJ1-5|-
CSHPAEQGENQPQHF
TGCAGCCACCCAGCCGAGCAGGGGGAGAATCAGCCCCAGCATTTT
>TRBV11-2|-|TRBJ1-4|-
CASSPMRGQKLFF
TGCGCCAGCAGCCCGATGCGGGGTCAAAAACTGTTTTTT
>TRBV5-1|-|TRBJ1-6|-
CASSQGLDDSPLHF
TGCGCCAGCAGCCAGGGACTGGATGATTCACCCCTCCACTTT
>TRBV20-1|-|TRBJ1-1|-
CSASPGLQPRKKNAEAFF
TGCAGTGCTTCGCCAGGCCTTCAGCCTCGTAAAAAGAACGCTGAAGCTTTCTTT
>TRBV5-1|TRBD2|TRBJ2-1|-
CASSFSGRKPEQFF
TGCGCCAGCAGCTTTAGCGGGAGAAAACCCGAGCAGTTCTTC
>TRBV4-2|-|TRBJ2-7|-
CASDQEVGGTSYEQYF
TGTGCCAGCGACCAAGAAGTCGGTGGGACCTCCTACGAGCAGTACTTC
>TRBV6-6|TRBD2|TRBJ2-2|many
CASNGRAGTGELFF
TGTGCCAGCAACGGGAGGGCTGGCACCGGGGAGCTGTTTTTT
>TRBV29-1|-|TRBJ2-7|-
CSVVVAAGVQEQYF
TGCAGCGTTGTAGTGGCAGCAGGCGTTCAAGAGCAGTACTTC
>TRBV6-1|-|TRBJ2-7|few
CASSADTVWFERYF
TGTGCCAGCAGTGCGGATACAGTCTGGTTCGAGCGTTACTTC
>TRBV4-1|-|TRBJ1-5|many
CASSQDPAGAPNQPQHF
TGCGCCAGCAGCCAAGATCCCGCAGGGGCTCCCAATCAGCCCCAGCATTTT
>TRBV11-2|TRBD2|TRBJ2-6|-
CASSSRGVALANVLTF
TGTGCCAGCAGCTCCCGGGGGGTAGCTCTGGCCAACGTCCTGACCTTC
>TRBV28|-|TRBJ1-5|-
CASSLYGRNQPQHF
TGTGCCAGCAGTTTATACGGGCGCAATCAGCCCCAGCATTTT
>TRBV7-9|-|TRBJ2-1|-
CASTSRGSYNEQFF
TGTGCCAGCACGTCGAGGGGATCCTACAATGAGCAGTTCTTC
>TRBV28|-|TRBJ1-6|-
CASGRVSPLHF
TGTGCCAGCGGAAGGGTTTCACCCCTCCACTTT